The clone carrying this T cell receptor beta chain appeared a few times. The source of the sample is a study of blood T cell repertoires in COVID-19. Study in general: The origin of the acute and convalescent COVID-19 samples was the United States, Italy and Spain.

With V trimmed by 7 bases and J by 7 bases, 11 bases remained unmatched. The CDR3 length is 14 residues. Germline values: CDR1 SNHLY, CDR2 FYNNEI. How the authors handled the data: Amplification of reference gene primers was used by the study to estimate nucleated cell counts. Assay: immunoSEQ multiplex PCR; the TCRdb copy retains only in-frame clones and omits some. V and J calls and clone size are copied from that table; D and trimming were computed from the DNA. The profile covers roughly 150,000 clones, with roughly 84% appearing a single time and over 8% taken by the ten largest. The V call is TRBV2, the J call TRBJ2-5; 8 positions agree with TRBD1. The receptor's source is a woman between 50 and 59 years old with acute or convalescent COVID-19. The sample comprised peripheral blood. In DNA form, the CDR3 reads TGTGCCAGCACTACCCCAGGACAGGGTGGGACCCAGTACTTC. Translation: CASTTPGQGGTQYF. Full variable domain (remainder filled in from reference TRBV2 and TRBJ2-5): EPEVTQTPSHQVTQMGQEVILRCVPISNHLYFYWYRQILGQKVEFLVSFYNNEISEKSEIFDDQFSVERPDGSNFTLKIRSTKLEDSAMYFCASTTPGQGGTQYFGPGTRLLVL.